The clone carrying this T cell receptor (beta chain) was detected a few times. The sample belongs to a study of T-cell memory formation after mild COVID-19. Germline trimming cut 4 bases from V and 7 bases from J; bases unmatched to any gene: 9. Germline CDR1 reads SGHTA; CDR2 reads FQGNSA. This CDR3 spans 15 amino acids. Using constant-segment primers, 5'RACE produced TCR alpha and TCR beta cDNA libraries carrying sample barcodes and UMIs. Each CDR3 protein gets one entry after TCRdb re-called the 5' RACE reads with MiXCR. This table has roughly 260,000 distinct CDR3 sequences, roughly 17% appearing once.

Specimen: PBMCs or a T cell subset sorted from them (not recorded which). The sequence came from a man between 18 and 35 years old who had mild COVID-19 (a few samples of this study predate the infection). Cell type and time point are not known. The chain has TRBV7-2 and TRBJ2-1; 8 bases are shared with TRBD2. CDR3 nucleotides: TGTGCCAGCAGCTATGGCCTAGCGGGCACAAATGAGCAGTTCTTC. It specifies CASSYGLAGTNEQFF.